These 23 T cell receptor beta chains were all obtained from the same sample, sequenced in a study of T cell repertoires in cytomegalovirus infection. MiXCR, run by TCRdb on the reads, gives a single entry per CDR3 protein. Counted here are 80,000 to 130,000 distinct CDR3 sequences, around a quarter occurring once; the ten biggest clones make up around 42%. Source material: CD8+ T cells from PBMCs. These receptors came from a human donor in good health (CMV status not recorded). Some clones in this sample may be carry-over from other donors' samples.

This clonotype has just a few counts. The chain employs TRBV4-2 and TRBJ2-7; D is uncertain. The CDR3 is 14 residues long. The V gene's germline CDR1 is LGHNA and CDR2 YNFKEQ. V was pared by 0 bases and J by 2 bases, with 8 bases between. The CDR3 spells CASSQELATYEQYF. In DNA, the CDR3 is TGTGCCAGCAGCCAAGAGCTCGCCACCTACGAGCAGTACTTC.

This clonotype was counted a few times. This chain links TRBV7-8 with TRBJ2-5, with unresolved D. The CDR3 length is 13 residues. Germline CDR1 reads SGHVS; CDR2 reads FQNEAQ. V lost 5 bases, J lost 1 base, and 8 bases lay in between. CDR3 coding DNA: TGTGCCAGCAGCCGCAGGATCCAAGAGACCCAGTACTTC. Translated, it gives CASSRRIQETQYF. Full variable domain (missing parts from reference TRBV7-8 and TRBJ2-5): GAGVSQSPRYKVAKRGQDVALRCDPISGHVSLFWYQQALGQGPEFLTYFQNEAQLDKSGLPSDRFFAERPEGSVSTLKIQRTQQEDSAVYLCASSRRIQETQYFGPGTRLLVL.

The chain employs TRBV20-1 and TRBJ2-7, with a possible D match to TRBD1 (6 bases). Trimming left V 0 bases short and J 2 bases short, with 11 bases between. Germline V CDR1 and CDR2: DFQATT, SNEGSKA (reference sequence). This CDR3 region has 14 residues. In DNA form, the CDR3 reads TGCAGTGCTAGAGATCGGGACACCACCTACGAGCAGTACTTC. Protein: CSARDRDTTYEQYF.

CDR3 in amino acids: CASSLTGGGYNEQFF. CDR3 coding DNA: TGTGCCAGCAGTCTGACAGGGGGCGGATACAATGAGCAGTTCTTC. This chain links TRBV28 with TRBJ2-1; 10 nucleotides align to TRBD1. Looked up from germline, CDR1 is MDHEN and CDR2 is SYDVKM. The CDR3 loop spans 15 amino acids. The ends lost 5 bases at V and 4 bases at J; junction bases unmatched: 5.

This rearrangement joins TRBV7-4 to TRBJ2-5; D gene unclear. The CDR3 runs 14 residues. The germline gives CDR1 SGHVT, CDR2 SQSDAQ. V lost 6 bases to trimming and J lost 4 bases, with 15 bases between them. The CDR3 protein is CASRLPPPGETQYF. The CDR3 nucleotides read TGTGCCAGCAGGTTACCCCCGCCGGGAGAGACCCAGTACTTC. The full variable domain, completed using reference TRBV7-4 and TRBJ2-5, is GAGVSQSPRYKVAKRGRDVALRCDSISGHVTLYWYRQTLGQGSEVLTYSQSDAQRDKSGRPSGRFSAERPERSVSTLKIQRTEQGDSAVYLCASRLPPPGETQYFGPGTRLLVL.

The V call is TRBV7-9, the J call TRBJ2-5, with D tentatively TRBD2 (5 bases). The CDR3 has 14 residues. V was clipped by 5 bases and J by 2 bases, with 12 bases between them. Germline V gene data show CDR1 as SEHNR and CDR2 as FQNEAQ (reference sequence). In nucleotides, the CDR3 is TGTGCCAGCAGCCCTGAGCGGATACAAGAGACCCAGTACTTC. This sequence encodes CASSPERIQETQYF.

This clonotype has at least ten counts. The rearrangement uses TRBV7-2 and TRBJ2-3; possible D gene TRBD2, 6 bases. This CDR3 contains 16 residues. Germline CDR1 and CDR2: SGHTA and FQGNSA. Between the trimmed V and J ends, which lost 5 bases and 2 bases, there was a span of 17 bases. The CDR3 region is CASSSSGPAPTDTQYF. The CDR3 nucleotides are TGTGCCAGCAGCAGTAGCGGTCCTGCCCCCACAGATACGCAGTATTTT. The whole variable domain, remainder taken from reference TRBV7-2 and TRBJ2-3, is GAGVSQSPSNKVTEKGKDVELRCDPISGHTALYWYRQSLGQGLEFLIYFQGNSAPDKSGLPSDRFSAERTGGSVSTLTIQRTQQEDSAVYLCASSSSGPAPTDTQYFGPGTRLTVL.

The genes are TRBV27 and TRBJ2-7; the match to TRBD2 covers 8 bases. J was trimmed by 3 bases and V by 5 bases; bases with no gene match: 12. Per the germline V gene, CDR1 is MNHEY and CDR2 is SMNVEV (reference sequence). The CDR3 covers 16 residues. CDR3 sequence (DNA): TGTGCCAGCAGTACGCCTCGGGGACGGGAGGGCTACGAGCAGTACTTC. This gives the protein CASSTPRGREGYEQYF.

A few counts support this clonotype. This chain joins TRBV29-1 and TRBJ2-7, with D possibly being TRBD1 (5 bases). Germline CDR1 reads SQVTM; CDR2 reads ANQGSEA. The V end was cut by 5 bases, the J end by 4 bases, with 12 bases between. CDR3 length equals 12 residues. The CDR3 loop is CSVNGQGYEQYF. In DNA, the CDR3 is TGCAGCGTTAACGGGCAGGGTTACGAGCAGTACTTC.

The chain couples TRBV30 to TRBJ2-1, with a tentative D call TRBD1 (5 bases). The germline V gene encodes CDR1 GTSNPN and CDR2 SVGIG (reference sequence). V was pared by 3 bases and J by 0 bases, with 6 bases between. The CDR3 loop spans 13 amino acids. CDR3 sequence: CAWRTVSYNEQFF. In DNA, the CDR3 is TGTGCCTGGAGGACAGTCTCCTACAATGAGCAGTTCTTC.

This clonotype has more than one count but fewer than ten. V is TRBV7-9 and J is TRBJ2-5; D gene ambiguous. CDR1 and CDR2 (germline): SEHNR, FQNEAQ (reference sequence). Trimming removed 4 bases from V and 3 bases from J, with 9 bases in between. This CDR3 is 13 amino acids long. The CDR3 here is CASSSDSEETQYF. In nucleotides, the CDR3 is TGTGCCAGCAGCTCAGACTCGGAAGAGACCCAGTACTTC.

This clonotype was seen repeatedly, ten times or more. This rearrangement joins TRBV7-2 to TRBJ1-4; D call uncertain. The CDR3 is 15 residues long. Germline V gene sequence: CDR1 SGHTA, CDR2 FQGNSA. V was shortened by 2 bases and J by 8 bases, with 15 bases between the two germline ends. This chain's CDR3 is CASSLYAGSDEKLFF. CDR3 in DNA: TGTGCCAGCAGCTTATATGCGGGGTCTGACGAAAAACTGTTTTTT.

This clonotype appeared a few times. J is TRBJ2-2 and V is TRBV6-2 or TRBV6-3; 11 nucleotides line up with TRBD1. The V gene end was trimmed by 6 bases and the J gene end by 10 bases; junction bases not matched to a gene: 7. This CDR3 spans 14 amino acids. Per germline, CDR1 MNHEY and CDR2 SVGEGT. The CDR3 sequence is CASRRDRGMEELFF. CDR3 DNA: TGTGCCAGCAGAAGGGACAGGGGGATGGAGGAGCTGTTTTTT.

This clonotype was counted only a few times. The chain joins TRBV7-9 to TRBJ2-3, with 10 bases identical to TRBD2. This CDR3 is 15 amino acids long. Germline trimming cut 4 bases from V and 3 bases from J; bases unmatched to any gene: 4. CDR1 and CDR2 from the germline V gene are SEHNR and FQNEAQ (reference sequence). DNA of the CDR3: TGTGCCAGCAGCTCACTAGCGGGACGGACAGATACGCAGTATTTT. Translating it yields CASSSLAGRTDTQYF.

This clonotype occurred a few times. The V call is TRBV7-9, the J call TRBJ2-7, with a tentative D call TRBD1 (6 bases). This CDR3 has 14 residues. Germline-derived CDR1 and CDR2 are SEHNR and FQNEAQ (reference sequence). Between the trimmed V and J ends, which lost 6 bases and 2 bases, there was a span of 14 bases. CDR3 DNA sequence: TGTGCCAGCAGTATACAGGGCTTCCCCTACGAGCAGTACTTC. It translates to CASSIQGFPYEQYF.

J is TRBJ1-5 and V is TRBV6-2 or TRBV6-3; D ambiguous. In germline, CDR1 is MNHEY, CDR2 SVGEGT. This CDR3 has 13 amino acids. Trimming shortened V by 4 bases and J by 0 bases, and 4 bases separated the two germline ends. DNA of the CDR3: TGTGCCAGCAGTTCTTTTAGCAATCAGCCCCAGCATTTT. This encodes CASSSFSNQPQHF.

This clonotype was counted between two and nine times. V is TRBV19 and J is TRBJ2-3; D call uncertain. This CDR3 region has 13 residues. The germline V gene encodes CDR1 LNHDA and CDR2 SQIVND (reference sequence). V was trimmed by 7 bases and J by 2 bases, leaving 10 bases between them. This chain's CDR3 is CASTGRVTDTQYF. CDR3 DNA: TGTGCCAGTACAGGCAGAGTCACAGATACGCAGTATTTT.

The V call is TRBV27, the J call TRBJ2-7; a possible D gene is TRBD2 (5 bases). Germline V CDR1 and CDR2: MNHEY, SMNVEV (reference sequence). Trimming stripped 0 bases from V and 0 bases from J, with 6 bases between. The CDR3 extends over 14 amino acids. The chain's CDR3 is CASSLSRDSYEQYF. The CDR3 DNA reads TGTGCCAGCAGTTTATCCCGGGACTCCTACGAGCAGTACTTC.

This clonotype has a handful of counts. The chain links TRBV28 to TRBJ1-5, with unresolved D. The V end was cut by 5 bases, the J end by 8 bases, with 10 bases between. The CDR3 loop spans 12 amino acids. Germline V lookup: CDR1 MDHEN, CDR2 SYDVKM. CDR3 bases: TGTGCCAGCAGTCAAAACCATGAGCCCCAGCATTTT. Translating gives CASSQNHEPQHF. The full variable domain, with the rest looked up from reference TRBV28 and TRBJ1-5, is DVKVTQSSRYLVKRTGEKVFLECVQDMDHENMFWYRQDPGLGLRLIYFSYDVKMKEKGDIPEGYSVSREKKERFSLILESASTNQTSMYLCASSQNHEPQHFGDGTRLSIL.

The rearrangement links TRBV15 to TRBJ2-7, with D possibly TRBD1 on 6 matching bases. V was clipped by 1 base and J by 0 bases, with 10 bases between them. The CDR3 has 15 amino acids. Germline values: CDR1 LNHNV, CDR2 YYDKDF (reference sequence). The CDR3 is CATSRGRGSSYEQYF. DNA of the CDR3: TGTGCCACCAGCAGAGGCAGGGGAAGCTCCTACGAGCAGTACTTC.

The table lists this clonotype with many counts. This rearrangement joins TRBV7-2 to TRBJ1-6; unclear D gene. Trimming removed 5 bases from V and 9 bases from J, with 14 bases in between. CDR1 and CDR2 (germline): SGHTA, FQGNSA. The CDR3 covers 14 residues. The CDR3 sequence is CASSTLGKGSPLHF. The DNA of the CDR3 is TGTGCCAGCAGCACCCTCGGGAAGGGTTCACCCCTCCACTTT. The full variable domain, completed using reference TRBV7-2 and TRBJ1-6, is GAGVSQSPSNKVTEKGKDVELRCDPISGHTALYWYRQSLGQGLEFLIYFQGNSAPDKSGLPSDRFSAERTGGSVSTLTIQRTQQEDSAVYLCASSTLGKGSPLHFGNGTRLTVT.

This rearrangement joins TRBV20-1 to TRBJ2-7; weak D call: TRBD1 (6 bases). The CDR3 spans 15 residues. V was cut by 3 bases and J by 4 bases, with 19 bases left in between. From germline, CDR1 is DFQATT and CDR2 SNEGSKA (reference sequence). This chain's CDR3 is CSARGFRQGIYEQYF. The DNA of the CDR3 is TGCAGTGCTAGGGGGTTTAGGCAGGGGATATACGAGCAGTACTTC.

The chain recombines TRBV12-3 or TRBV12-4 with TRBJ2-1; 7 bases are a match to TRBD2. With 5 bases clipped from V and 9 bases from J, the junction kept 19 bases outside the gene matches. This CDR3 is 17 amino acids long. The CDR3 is CASSPPRGREGRAEQFF. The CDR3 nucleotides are TGTGCCAGCAGTCCCCCCCGTGGCAGGGAGGGCAGGGCTGAGCAGTTCTTC.